The present TCR beta chain was sequenced within a study of cytomegalovirus exposure and HLA in healthy donors. Study-level points and caveats: Most sequenced TCRs were rare (though some public TCRs occurred in many donors). For cytomegalovirus status, the classifier reportedly gave diagnoses with high specificity and sensitivity.

In the case of this clone: Antigen unknown.

PCR amplification relied on 60 Vbeta primers (plus 13 Jbeta primers). Some clones are missing from TCRdb's copy, which holds only in-frame ones; the method was immunoSEQ multiplex PCR. The sample has about 140,000 clones; around 83% are singletons. Germline CDR1 and CDR2: MNHEY and SVGAGI. The CDR3 covers 15 residues. V lost 0 bases and J lost 6, with 12 bases in between. The V and J genes are TRBV6-5 and TRBJ1-3; D uncertain. This clonotype was sampled from a male donor in good health and CMV-seropositive. Sequencing was carried out using PBMCs. CDR3 sequence: CASSYSVQAANTIYF. The CDR3 bases are TGTGCCAGCAGTTACTCGGTTCAGGCTGCAAACACCATATATTTT.